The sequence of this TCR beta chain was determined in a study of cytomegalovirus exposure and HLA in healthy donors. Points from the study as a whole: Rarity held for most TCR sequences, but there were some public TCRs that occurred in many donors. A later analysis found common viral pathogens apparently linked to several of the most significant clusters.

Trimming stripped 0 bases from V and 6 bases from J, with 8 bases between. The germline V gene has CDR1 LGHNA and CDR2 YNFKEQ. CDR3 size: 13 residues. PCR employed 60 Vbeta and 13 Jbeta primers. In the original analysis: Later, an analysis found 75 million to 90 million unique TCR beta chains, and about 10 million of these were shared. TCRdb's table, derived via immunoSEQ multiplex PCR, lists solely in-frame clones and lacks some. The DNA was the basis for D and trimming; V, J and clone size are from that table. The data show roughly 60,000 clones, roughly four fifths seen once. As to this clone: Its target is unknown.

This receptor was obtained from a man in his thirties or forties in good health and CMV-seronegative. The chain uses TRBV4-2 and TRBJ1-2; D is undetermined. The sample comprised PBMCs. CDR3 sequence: CASSQEGGHGYTF. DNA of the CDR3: TGTGCCAGCAGCCAAGAGGGAGGACATGGCTACACCTTC.